This T cell receptor beta chain was recovered during a study of long-term antiretroviral therapy in people with HIV. On this clone: Its antigen is undetermined.

The V gene lost 7 bases and the J gene lost 0 bases, with 13 bases spanning the gap. Germline CDR1 SNHLY, CDR2 FYNNEI. CDR3 length: 16 residues. Study results and limitations: Clonal populations expanded prior to ART predominated within the repertoire at all time points.

Each specimen consisted of 1-10 million cryopreserved PBMC prior to extraction of DNA. Samples were assayed with immunoSEQ v3.0 at survey level. Generated by immunoSEQ multiplex PCR, the TCRdb table keeps only in-frame clones and is missing some. The top ten hold around 10% of the sample, which has around 25,000 clones, less than 85% seen once. This specimen consisted of unsorted PBMCs, obtained 2.3 years after starting antiretroviral therapy. The TCR sequence derives from a man aged 40-50 years with HIV. The gene calls are TRBV2 and TRBJ2-6; perhaps TRBD2 as D (6 bases). Written as DNA, the CDR3 is TGTGCCAGCACGGAGGGGTCCCTCTCTGGGGCCAACGTCCTGACTTTC. Its protein product is CASTEGSLSGANVLTF.